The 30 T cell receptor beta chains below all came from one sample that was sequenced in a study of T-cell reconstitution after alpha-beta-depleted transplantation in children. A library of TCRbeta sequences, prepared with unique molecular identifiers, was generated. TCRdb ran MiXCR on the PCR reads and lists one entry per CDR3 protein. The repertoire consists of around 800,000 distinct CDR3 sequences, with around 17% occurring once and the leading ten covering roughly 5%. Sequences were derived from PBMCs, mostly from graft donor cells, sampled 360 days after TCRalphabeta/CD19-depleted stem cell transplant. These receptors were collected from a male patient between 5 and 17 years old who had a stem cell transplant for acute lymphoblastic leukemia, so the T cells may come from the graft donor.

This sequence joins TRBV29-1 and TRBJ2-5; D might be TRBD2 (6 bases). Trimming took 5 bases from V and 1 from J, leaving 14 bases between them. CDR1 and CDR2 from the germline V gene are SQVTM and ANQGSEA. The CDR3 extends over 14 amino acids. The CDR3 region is CSVRRSGPQETQYF. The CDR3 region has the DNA TGCAGCGTTCGAAGGAGCGGGCCCCAAGAGACCCAGTACTTC.

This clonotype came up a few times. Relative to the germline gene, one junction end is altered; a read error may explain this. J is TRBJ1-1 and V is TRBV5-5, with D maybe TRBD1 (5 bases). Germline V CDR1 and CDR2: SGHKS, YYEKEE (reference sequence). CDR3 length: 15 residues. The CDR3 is CASSLPPRVNTEAFF. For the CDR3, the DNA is TGTGCCAGCAGCTTGCCTCCCAGGGTGAATACTGAAGCTTTCTTT.

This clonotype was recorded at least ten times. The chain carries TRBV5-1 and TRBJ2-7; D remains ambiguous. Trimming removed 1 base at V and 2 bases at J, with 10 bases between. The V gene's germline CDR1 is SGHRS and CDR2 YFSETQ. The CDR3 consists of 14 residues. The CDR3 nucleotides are TGCGCCAGCAGCTTGTGGAATGACGCCTACGAGCAGTACTTC. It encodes CASSLWNDAYEQYF.

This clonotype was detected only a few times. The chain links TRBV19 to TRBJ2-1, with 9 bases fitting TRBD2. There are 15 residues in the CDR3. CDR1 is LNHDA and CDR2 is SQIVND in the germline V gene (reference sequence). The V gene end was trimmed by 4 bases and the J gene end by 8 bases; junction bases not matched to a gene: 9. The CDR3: CASSKASGIGDEQFF. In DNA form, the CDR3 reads TGTGCCAGTAGTAAGGCTAGCGGGATCGGCGATGAGCAGTTCTTC.

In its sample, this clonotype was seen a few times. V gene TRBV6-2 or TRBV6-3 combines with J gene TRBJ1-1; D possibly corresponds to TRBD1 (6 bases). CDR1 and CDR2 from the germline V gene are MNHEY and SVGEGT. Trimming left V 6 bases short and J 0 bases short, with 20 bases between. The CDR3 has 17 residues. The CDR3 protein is CASSPPGGRGVNTEAFF. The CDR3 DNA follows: TGTGCCAGCAGCCCCCCCGGGGGGCGAGGTGTGAACACTGAAGCTTTCTTT.

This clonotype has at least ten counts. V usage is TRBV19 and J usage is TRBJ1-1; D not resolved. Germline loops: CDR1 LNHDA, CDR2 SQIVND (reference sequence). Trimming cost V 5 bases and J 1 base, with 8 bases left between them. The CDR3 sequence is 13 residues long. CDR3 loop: CASSWQTNTEAFF. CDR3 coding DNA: TGTGCCAGTAGTTGGCAGACGAACACTGAAGCTTTCTTT.

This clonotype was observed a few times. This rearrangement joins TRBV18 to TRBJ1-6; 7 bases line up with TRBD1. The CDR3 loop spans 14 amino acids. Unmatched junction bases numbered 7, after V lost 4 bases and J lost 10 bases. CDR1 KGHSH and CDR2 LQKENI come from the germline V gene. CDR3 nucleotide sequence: TGTGCCAGCTCACGTGACAGGGAGCGGTCACCCCTCCACTTT. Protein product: CASSRDRERSPLHF.

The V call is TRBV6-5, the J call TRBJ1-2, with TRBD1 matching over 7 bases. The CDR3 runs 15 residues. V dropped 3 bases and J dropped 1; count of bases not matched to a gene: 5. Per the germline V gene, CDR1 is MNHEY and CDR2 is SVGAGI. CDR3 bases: TGTGCCAGCAGTTATTTACAGGGGTTTAACTATGGCTACACCTTC. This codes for CASSYLQGFNYGYTF.

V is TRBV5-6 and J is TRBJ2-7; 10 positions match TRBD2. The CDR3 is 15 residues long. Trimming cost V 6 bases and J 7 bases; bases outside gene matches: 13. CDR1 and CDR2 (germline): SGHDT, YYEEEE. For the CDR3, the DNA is TGTGCCAGCAACCTCCTGGGGCTAGCGGGAGTTGAGCAGTACTTC. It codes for CASNLLGLAGVEQYF. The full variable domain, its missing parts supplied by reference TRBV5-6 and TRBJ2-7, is DAGVTQSPTHLIKTRGQQVTLRCSPKSGHDTVSWYQQALGQGPQFIFQYYEEEERQRGNFPDRFSGHQFPNYSSELNVNALLLGDSALYLCASNLLGLAGVEQYFGPGTRLTVT.

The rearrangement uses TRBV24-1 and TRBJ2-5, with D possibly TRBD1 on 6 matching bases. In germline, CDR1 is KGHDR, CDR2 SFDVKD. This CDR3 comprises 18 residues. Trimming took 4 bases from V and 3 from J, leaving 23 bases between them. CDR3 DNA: TGTGCCACCAGTGACCCCATCTTAGGGGGTGGGCTTAAAGAGACCCAGTACTTC. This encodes CATSDPILGGGLKETQYF.

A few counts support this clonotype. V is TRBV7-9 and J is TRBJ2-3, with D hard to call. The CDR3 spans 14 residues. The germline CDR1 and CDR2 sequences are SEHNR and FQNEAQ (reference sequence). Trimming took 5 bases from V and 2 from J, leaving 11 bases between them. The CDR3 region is CASSPDTYTDTQYF. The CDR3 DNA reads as TGTGCCAGCAGCCCTGACACCTACACAGATACGCAGTATTTT.

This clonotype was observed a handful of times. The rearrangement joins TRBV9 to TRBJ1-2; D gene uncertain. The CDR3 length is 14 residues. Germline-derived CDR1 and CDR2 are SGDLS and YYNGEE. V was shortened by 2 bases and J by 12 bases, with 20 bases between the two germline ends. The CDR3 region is CASSVGPASSVDTF. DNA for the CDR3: TGTGCCAGCAGCGTGGGTCCGGCGTCCAGTGTGGACACCTTC.

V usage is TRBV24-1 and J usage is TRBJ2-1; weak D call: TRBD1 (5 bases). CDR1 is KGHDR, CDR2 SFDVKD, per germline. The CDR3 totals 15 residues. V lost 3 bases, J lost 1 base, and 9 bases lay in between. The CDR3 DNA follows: TGTGCCACCAGTGATGCAGGGCCTTCCTACAATGAGCAGTTCTTC. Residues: CATSDAGPSYNEQFF.

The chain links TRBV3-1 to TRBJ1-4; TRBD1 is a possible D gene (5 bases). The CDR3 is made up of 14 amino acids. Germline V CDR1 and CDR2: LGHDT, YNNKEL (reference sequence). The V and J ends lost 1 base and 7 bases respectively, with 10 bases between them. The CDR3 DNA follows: TGTGCCAGCAGCCAAGGGCCAAGGGGTGAAAAACTGTTTTTT. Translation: CASSQGPRGEKLFF.

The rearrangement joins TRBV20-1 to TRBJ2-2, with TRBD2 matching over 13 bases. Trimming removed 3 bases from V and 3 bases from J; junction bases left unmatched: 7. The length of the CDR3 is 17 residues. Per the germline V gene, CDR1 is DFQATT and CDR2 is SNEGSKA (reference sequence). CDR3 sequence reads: CSARWTSGRSYTGELFF. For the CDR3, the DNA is TGCAGTGCTAGGTGGACTAGCGGGAGAAGTTACACCGGGGAGCTGTTTTTT.

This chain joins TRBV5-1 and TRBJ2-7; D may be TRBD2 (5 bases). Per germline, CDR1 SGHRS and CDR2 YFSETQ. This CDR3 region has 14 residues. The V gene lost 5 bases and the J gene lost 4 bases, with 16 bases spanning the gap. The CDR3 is CASSRGSRVYEQYF. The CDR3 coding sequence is TGCGCCAGCAGTCGTGGGAGCCGCGTATACGAGCAGTACTTC.

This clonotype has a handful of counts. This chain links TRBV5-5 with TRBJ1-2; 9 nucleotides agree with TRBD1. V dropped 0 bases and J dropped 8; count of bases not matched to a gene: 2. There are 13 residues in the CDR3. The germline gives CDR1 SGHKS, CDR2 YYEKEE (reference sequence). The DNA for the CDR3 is TGTGCCAGCAGCTTGGGACAGGGGGTCGGCTACACCTTC. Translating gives CASSLGQGVGYTF. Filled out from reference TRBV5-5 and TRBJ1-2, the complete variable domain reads DAGVTQSPTHLIKTRGQQVTLRCSPISGHKSVSWYQQVLGQGPQFIFQYYEKEERGRGNFPDRFSARQFPNYSSELNVNALLLGDSALYLCASSLGQGVGYTFGSGTRLTVV.

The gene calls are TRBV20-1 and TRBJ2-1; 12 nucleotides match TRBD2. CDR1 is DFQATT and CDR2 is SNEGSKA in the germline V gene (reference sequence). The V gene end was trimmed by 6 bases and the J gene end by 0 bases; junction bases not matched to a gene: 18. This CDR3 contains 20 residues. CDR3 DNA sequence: TGCAGTGCCCCGGGTCGGGGTCGGACTAGCGGGATTAGCTCCTACAATGAGCAGTTCTTC. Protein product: CSAPGRGRTSGISSYNEQFF.

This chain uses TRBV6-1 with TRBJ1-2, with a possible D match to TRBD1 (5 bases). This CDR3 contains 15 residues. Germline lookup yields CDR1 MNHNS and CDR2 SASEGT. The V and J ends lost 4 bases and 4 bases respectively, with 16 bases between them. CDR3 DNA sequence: TGTGCCAGCAGTGTTTACGGGACGGCGGGCTATGGCTACACCTTC. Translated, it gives CASSVYGTAGYGYTF.

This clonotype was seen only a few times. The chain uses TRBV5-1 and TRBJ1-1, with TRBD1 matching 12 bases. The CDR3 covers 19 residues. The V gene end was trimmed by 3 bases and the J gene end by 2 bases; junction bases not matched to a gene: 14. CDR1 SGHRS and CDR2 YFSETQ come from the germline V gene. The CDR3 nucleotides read TGCGCCAGCAGCTCACCCGGGACAGGGGGCTTGATAAGCAACACTGAAGCTTTCTTT. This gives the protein CASSSPGTGGLISNTEAFF.

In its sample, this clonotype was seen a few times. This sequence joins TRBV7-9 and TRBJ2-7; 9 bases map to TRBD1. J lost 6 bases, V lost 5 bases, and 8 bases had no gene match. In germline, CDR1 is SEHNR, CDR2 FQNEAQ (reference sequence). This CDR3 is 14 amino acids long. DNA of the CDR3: TGTGCCAGCAGCCCGGGACAGGGTCAGAGCGAGCAGTACTTC. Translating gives CASSPGQGQSEQYF.

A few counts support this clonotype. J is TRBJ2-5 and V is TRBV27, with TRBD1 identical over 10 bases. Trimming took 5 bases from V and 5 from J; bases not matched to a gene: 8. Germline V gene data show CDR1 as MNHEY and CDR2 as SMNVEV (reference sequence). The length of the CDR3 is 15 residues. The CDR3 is CASSIWTGGKETQYF. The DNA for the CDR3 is TGTGCCAGCAGTATATGGACAGGGGGTAAGGAGACCCAGTACTTC.

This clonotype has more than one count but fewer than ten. CDR3 sequence: CAITSSSGYEQYF. The CDR3, as DNA: TGTGCCATCACGTCGTCTAGCGGGTACGAGCAGTACTTC. The rearrangement uses TRBV10-3 and TRBJ2-7, with 8 positions matching TRBD2. V trimming: 7 bases; J trimming: 4 bases; junction bases outside the gene matches: 6. This CDR3 has 13 residues. Germline V gives CDR1 ENHRY, CDR2 SYGVKD.

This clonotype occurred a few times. CDR3 bases: TGTGCCAGCAGCCTCGAAAATGGGTTCGATGGCTACACCTTC. The encoded protein is CASSLENGFDGYTF. The chain recombines TRBV27 with TRBJ1-2, with D unclear. The CDR3 is 14 residues long. V dropped 6 bases and J dropped 6 bases, with 17 bases sitting between them. Germline CDR1 MNHEY, CDR2 SMNVEV (reference sequence).

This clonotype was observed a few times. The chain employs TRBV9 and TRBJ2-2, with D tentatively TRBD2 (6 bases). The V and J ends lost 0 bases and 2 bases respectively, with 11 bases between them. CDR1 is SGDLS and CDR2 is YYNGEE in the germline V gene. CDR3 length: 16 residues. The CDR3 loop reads CASSVEISGNTGELFF. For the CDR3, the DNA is TGTGCCAGCAGCGTAGAGATTAGCGGCAACACCGGGGAGCTGTTTTTT.

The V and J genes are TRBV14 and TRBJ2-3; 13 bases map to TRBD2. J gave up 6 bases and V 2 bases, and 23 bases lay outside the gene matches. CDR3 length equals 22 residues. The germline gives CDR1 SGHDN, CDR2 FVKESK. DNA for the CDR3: TGTGCCAGCAGCCAAAGTCGGTGGACTAGCGGGAGATTTTCATCTACAAGTGATACGCAGTATTTT. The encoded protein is CASSQSRWTSGRFSSTSDTQYF.

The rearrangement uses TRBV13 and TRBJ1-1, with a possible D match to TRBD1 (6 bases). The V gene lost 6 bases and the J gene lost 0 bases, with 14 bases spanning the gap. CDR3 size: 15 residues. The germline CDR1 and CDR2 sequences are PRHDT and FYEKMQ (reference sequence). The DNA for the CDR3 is TGTGCCAGCAGTTCCAACAGGGACATGAACACTGAAGCTTTCTTT. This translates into CASSSNRDMNTEAFF.

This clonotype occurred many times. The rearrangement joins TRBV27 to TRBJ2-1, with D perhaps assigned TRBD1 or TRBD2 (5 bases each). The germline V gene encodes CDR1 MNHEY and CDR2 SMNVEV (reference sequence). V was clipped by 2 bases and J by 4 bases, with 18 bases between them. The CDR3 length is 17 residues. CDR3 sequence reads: CASSLLGDPLGYNEQFF. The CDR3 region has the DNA TGTGCCAGCAGTTTACTCGGGGACCCCCTGGGGTACAATGAGCAGTTCTTC.

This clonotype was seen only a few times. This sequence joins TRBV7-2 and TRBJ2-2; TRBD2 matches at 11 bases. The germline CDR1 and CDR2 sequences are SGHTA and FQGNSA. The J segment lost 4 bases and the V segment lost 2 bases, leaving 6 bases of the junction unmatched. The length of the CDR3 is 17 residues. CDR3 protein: CASSLIAGGPGTGELFF. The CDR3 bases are TGTGCCAGCAGCTTAATAGCGGGAGGGCCGGGCACCGGGGAGCTGTTTTTT.

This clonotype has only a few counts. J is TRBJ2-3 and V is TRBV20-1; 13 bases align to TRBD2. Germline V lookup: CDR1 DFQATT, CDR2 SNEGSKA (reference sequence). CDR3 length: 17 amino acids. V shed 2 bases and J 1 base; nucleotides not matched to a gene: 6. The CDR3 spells CSARILAGGPRTDTQYF. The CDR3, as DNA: TGCAGTGCTAGAATACTAGCGGGAGGGCCCCGCACAGATACGCAGTATTTT.